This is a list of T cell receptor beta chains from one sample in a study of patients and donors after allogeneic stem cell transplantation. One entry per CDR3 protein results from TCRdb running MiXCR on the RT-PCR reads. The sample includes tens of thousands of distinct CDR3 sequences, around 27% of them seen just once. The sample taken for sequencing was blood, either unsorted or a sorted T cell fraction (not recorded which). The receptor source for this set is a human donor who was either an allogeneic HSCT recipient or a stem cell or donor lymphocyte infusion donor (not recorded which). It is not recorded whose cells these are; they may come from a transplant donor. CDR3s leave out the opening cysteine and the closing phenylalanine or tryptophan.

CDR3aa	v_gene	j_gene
ASSFLQDTDTQY	TRBV7-9	TRBJ2-3
ASSHRPGQGYNEQF	TRBV7-9	TRBJ2-1
ASSQDAGLYHEQY	TRBV4-2	TRBJ2-7
ASSVFSAGGYT	TRBV7-3	TRBJ1-2
ASSGGPGYGYT	TRBV2	TRBJ1-2
ASSKDRARDAF	TRBV6-5	TRBJ1-1
ASSFRQGAGGYT	TRBV5-6	TRBJ1-2
ASTGSSYNEQF	TRBV6-5	TRBJ2-1
ASSFRLTEAF	TRBV6-6	TRBJ1-1
ASSLDRASHNEQF	TRBV5-6	TRBJ2-1
SVVTGLGNTIY	TRBV29-1	TRBJ1-3
SVEDGGSSMART	TRBV29-1	TRBJ1-2
ASSLVGQSATEAF	TRBV5-1	TRBJ1-1
ASSWSGFNEKLL	TRBV5-6	TRBJ1-4
ASSPRQGANYGYT	TRBV12-3/TRBV12-4	TRBJ1-2